Listed below are T cell receptor beta chains from one sample, sequenced in a study of shared clonotypes between healthy human individuals. This table comes from immunoSEQ multiplex PCR, and its TCRdb copy is limited to in-frame clones, with some not included. The sample has 300,000 or so clones, over 65% seen once. The sample was memory CD4+ T cells sorted from blood. The source is a man aged 30-40 years in good health. The CDR3 runs from the conserved cysteine through the conserved F or W. Each record gives: CDR3 length, clone size, V gene, D gene, J gene, CDR3 DNA, CDR3 protein. The D gene is left open where the match is weak. Clone sizes are given selectively: once, few, many, or a class where the clone is expanded.

13	NA	TRBV10-1	NA	TRBJ1-6	TGCGCCAGCAGTGAGACATATAATTCACCCCTCCACTTT	CASSETYNSPLHF
14	NA	TRBV5-1	NA	TRBJ2-3	TGCGCCAGCAGCTTGGAGGCCAACACAGATACGCAGTATTTT	CASSLEANTDTQYF
16	NA	TRBV18	NA	TRBJ2-2	TGTGCCAGCTCACCATTTGGTCAGGCCGGCACCGGGGAGCTGTTTTTT	CASSPFGQAGTGELFF
16	many	TRBV7-6	TRBD2	TRBJ2-2	TGTGCCAGCAGCTTAGTGGAGACTAGCGGCAGCGGGGAGCTGTTTTTT	CASSLVETSGSGELFF
13	NA	TRBV19	TRBD2	TRBJ2-5	TGTGCCAGTAGACTAGCGGCTCGGGAGACCCAGTACTTC	CASRLAARETQYF
15	NA	TRBV15	TRBD1	TRBJ2-3	TGTGCCACCAGCAGGGCAACAGGGGTAGTAGATACGCAGTATTTT	CATSRATGVVDTQYF
15	NA	TRBV30	NA	TRBJ2-7	TGTGCCTGGGTCAAGGTAGGGGGTAGGTCCTACGAGCAGTACTTC	CAWVKVGGRSYEQYF
15	NA	TRBV27	NA	TRBJ2-1	TGTGCCAGCAGTTCATGGGTGGGGCTCTACAATGAGCAGTTCTTC	CASSSWVGLYNEQFF
12	NA	TRBV5-6	NA	TRBJ1-2	TGTGCCAGCAGCCATGTGGGGGGTGGCTACACCTTC	CASSHVGGGYTF
14	NA	TRBV10-2	NA	TRBJ2-2	TGCGCCAGCAGGCCAGGAACCAACACCGGGGAGCTGTTTTTT	CASRPGTNTGELFF
15	few	TRBV1	NA	TRBJ2-7	TGCACCAGCAGCCAATTCGGGACAAGCTTCTACGAGCAGTACTTC	CTSSQFGTSFYEQYF